This TCR beta chain was recovered during a study of cytomegalovirus exposure and HLA in healthy donors. Of note for this clone: Its target is unknown.

Primers included in the PCR were 60 Vbeta and 13 Jbeta primers. Clones were sequenced by immunoSEQ multiplex PCR, and TCRdb holds only the in-frame ones, with some missing. The data show about 190,000 clones, with around 85% seen just once and approximately 6.3% held by the top ten. Points from the study as a whole: The authors later linked a missense DCLRE1C variant to TCR beta V- and J-gene trimming. Other equally common chains were less clonally expanded than HLA-associated TCR beta chains, a later analysis showed. Presence/absence analyses assumed roughly uniform sequencing depth across donors. Of the V segments, some could not be distinguished, including TRBV6-2 and TRBV6-3, and were excluded.

The CDR3 spans 17 residues. The germline V gene encodes CDR1 SGDLS and CDR2 YYNGEE. The V gene end was trimmed by 0 bases and the J gene end by 4 bases; junction bases not matched to a gene: 7. The rearrangement joins TRBV9 to TRBJ2-1, with 10 bases fitting TRBD2. The sequencing input was PBMCs. The clonotype comes from a man in his forties in good health and CMV-seropositive. CDR3 bases: TGTGCCAGCAGCGTAGTCGTAGCGGGGGGCCGTTACAATGAGCAGTTCTTC. Protein sequence: CASSVVVAGGRYNEQFF.